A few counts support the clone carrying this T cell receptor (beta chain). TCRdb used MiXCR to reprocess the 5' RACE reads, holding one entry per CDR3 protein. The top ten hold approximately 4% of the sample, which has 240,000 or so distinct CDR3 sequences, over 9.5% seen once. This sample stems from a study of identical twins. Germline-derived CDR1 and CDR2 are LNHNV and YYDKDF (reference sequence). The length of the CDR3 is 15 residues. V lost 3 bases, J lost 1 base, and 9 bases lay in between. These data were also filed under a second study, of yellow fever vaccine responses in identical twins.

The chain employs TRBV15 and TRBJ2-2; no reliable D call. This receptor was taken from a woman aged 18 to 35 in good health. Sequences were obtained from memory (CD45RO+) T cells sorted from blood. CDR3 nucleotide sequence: TGTGCCACCAGCAGGGCTAAAGAGAACACCGGGGAGCTGTTTTTT. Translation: CATSRAKENTGELFF.